This T cell receptor beta chain originates from a study of radiotherapy plus CTLA-4 blockade in lung cancer. Study background: Objective response rate was roughly 19%; disease control rate, under 35%. Points from the study as a whole: The study found tumor-derived TCR clones expanded in blood after radiotherapy plus ipilimumab. Best predicting response, reportedly, were early blood T cell clone dynamics, with interferon-beta.

Focal radiation plus CTLA-4 blockade with ipilimumab was administered to patients who had chemo-refractory metastatic non-small-cell lung cancer. The repertoire was sequenced with immunoSEQ multiplex PCR; TCRdb's copy has only in-frame clones and lacks some. The sample records around 14,000 clones, about 70% being singletons. This clone appeared a single time. Antigen unknown. V was trimmed by 0 bases and J by 4 bases, leaving 9 bases between them. CDR1 SGHDN and CDR2 FVKESK come from the germline V gene. The CDR3 extends over 14 amino acids. The chain employs TRBV14 and TRBJ1-1; a weak D match, TRBD1 (5 bases). This receptor was taken from a human donor with non-small cell lung cancer whose response to radiotherapy plus ipilimumab could not be evaluated. The input for sequencing was peripheral blood, taken from a patient treated with radiotherapy plus ipilimumab. DNA of the CDR3: TGTGCCAGCAGCCAAGAAGTCAGGGCCACTGAAGCTTTCTTT. As protein: CASSQEVRATEAFF. Full variable domain (rest looked up from reference TRBV14 and TRBJ1-1): EAGVTQFPSHSVIEKGQTVTLRCDPISGHDNLYWYRRVMGKEIKFLLHFVKESKQDESGMPNNRFLAERTGGTYSTLKVQPAELEDSGVYFCASSQEVRATEAFFGQGTRLTVV.